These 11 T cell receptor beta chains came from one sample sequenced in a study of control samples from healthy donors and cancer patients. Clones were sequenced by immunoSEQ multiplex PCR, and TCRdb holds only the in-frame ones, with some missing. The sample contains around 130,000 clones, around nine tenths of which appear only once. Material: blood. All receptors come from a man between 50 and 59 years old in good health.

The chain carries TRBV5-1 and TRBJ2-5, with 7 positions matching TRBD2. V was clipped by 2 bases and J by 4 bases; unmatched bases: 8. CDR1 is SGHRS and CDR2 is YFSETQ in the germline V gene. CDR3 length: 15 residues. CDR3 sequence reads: CASSLGQGGPETQYF. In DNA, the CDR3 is TGCGCCAGCAGCTTAGGTCAGGGAGGGCCAGAGACCCAGTACTTC.

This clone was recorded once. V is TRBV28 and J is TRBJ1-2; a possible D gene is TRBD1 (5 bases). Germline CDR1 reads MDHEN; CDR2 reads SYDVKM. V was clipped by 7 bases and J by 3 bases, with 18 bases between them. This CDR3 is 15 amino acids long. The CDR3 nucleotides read TGTGCCAGCATACCTGGCCGACAGCTCTACTATGGCTACACCTTC. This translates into CASIPGRQLYYGYTF.

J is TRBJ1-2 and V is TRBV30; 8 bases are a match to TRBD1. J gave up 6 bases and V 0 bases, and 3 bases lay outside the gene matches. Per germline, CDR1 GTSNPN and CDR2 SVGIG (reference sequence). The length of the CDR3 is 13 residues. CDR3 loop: CAWSVQGVHGYTF. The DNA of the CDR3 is TGTGCCTGGAGTGTACAGGGGGTTCATGGCTACACCTTC.

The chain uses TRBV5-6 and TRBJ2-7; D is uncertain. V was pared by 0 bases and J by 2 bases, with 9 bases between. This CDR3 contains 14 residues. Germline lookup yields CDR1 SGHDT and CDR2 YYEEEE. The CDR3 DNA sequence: TGTGCCAGCAGCTTGGGACTTCTAACCTACGAGCAGTACTTC. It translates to CASSLGLLTYEQYF.

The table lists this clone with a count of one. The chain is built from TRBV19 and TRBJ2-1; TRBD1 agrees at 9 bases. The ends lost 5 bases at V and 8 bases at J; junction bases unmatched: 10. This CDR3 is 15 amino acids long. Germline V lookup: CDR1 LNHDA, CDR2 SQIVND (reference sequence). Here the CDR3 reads CASSHGDRVDDEQFF. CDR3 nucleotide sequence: TGTGCCAGTAGTCACGGGGACAGGGTGGACGATGAGCAGTTCTTC.

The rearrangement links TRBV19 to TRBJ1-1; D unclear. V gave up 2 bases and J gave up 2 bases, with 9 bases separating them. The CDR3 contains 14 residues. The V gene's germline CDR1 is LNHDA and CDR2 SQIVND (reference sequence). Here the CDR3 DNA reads TGTGCCAGTAGTATAATTCTGGGTAACACTGAAGCTTTCTTT. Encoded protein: CASSIILGNTEAFF.

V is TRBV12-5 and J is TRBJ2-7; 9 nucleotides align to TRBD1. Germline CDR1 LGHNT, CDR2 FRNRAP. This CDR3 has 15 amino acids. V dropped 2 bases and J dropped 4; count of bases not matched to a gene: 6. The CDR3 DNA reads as TGTGCTAGTGGTTTGTTCAGACAGGGGGGATACGAGCAGTACTTC. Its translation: CASGLFRQGGYEQYF.

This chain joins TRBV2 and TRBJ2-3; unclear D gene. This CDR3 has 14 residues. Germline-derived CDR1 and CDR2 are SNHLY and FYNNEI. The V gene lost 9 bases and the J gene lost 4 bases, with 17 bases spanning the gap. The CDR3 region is CASLRTERADTQYF. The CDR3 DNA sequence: TGTGCCAGTTTAAGGACGGAGCGAGCAGATACGCAGTATTTT.

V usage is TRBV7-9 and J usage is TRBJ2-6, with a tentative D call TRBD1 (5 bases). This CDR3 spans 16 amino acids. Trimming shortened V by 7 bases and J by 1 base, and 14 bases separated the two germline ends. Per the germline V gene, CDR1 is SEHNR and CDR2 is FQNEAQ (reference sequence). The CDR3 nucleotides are TGTGCCAGCACCCCTCTTGGGGCGTCTGGGGCCAACGTCCTGACTTTC. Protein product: CASTPLGASGANVLTF.

CDR3 in amino acids: CASRFLGIMNTEAFF. CDR3 sequence (DNA): TGCGCCAGCAGATTTCTAGGGATTATGAACACTGAAGCTTTCTTT. V gene TRBV5-1 combines with J gene TRBJ1-1, with D unclear. The CDR3 length is 15 residues. Looked up from germline, CDR1 is SGHRS and CDR2 is YFSETQ. The V gene lost 5 bases and the J gene lost 0 bases, with 14 bases spanning the gap. The full variable domain, completed using reference TRBV5-1 and TRBJ1-1, is KAGVTQTPRYLIKTRGQQVTLSCSPISGHRSVSWYQQTPGQGLQFLFEYFSETQRNKGNFPGRFSGRQFSNSRSEMNVSTLELGDSALYLCASRFLGIMNTEAFFGQGTRLTVV.

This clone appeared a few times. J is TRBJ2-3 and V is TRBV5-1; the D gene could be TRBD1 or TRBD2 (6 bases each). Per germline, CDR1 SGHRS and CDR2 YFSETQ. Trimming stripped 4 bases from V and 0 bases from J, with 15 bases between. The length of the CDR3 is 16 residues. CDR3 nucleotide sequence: TGCGCCAGCAGCCAGGGGTTAGCGGTGAGCACAGATACGCAGTATTTT. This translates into CASSQGLAVSTDTQYF.